The following is a T cell receptor beta chain sequence with its context. In germline, CDR1 is GTSNPN, CDR2 SVGIG (reference sequence). The length of the CDR3 is 13 residues. The J segment lost 8 bases and the V segment lost 0 bases, leaving 0 bases of the junction unmatched. These data belong to a study of cytomegalovirus exposure and HLA in healthy donors. Overall study context: Early on, a data release was issued that held 80 million or so unique TCRs from HLA-typed donors.

PCR involved 60 Vbeta and 13 Jbeta primers. The method was immunoSEQ multiplex PCR; TCRdb's version includes in-frame clones alone and lacks a portion of them. The data contain 80,000 or so clones, under 80% of them singletons. V gene TRBV30 combines with J gene TRBJ1-6; 8 bases line up with TRBD1. The TCR originated in a male donor in good health and CMV-seropositive. The sample comprised PBMCs. For the CDR3, the DNA is TGTGCCTGGAGTGTACAGGGGGATTCACCCCTCCACTTT. The encoded protein is CAWSVQGDSPLHF.